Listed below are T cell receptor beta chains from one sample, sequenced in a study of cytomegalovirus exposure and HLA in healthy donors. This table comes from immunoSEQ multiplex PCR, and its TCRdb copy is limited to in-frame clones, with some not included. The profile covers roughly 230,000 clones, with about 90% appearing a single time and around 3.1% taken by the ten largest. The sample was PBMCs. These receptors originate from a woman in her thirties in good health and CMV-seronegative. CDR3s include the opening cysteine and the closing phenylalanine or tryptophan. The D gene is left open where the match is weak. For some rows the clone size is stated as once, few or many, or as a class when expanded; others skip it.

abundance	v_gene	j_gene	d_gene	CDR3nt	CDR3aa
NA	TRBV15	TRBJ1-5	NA	TGTGCCACCAGCAGAGGTGGCAATAGCAATCAGCCCCAGCATTTT	CATSRGGNSNQPQHF
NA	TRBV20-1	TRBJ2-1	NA	TGCAGTGTTATTCTGTACAATGAGCAGTTCTTC	CSVILYNEQFF
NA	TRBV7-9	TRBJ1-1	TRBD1	TGTGCCAGCAGCCGGACAGGGCTGGGTCTTTTCGCTGAAGCTTTCTTT	CASSRTGLGLFAEAFF
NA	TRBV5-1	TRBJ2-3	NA	TGCGCCAGCAGCTTGTCAGGAGATACGCAGTATTTT	CASSLSGDTQYF
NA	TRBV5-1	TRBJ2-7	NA	TGCGCCAGCAGCTTGGAACTAGGGTACGAGCAGTACTTC	CASSLELGYEQYF
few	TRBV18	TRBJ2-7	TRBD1	TGTGCCAGCTCACGCCCGGGACAGTCCTACGAGCAGTACTTC	CASSRPGQSYEQYF
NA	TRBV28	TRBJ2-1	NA	TGTGCCAGCAGTTTAGGGAGATACAATGAGCAGTTCTTC	CASSLGRYNEQFF
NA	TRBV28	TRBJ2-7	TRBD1	TGTGCCAGCACTGACAGGGTGAGAGCCTACGAGCAGTACTTC	CASTDRVRAYEQYF
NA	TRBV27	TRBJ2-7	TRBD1	TGTGCCAGCAGTTTTGGGGCAGGGGGCTACGAGCAGTACTTC	CASSFGAGGYEQYF
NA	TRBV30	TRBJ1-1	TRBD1	TGTGCCTGGGAAACAGGGGGCCGGAGGGCTTTCTTT	CAWETGGRRAFF
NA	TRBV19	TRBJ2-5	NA	TGTGCCAGTAGTATCCTCGCAGGACTACAAGAGACCCAGTACTTC	CASSILAGLQETQYF
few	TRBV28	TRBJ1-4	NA	TGTGCCAGCAGTCGACCGGACACGGGGAATGAAAAACTGTTTTTT	CASSRPDTGNEKLFF
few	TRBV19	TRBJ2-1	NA	TGTGCCAGTAGTACCTACAATGAGCAGTTCTTC	CASSTYNEQFF
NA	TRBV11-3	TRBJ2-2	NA	TGTGCCAGCAGCCTGGGGTCCGGGGAGCTGTTTTTT	CASSLGSGELFF
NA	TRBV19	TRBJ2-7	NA	TGTGCCAGTAGTATTTCCTCCCATAGGGGAGAGCAGTACTTC	CASSISSHRGEQYF
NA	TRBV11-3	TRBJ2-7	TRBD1	TGTGCCTGCCGGGACAGGGGCTTACACGAGCAGTACTTC	CACRDRGLHEQYF
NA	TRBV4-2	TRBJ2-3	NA	TGTGCCAGCAGCCAAGCACTAGATACAGATACGCAGTATTTT	CASSQALDTDTQYF
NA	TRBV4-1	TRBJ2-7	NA	TGCGCCAGCAGCCCGAAGACCCTCTTAGGGTACCACGAGCAGTACTTC	CASSPKTLLGYHEQYF
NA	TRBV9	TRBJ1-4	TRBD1	TGTGCCAGCAGCGCAGGGGGCGGGAGTGAAAAACTGTTTTTT	CASSAGGGSEKLFF
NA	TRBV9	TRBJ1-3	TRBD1	TGTGCCAGCAGCACGAGACAGGGGAGCTCTGGAAACACCATATATTTT	CASSTRQGSSGNTIYF
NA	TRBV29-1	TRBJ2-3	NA	TGCAGCGTTGTGGTAACAGATACGCAGTATTTT	CSVVVTDTQYF
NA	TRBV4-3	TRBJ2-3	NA	TGCGCCAGCAGCCATGAAGGGGCAGATACGCAGTATTTT	CASSHEGADTQYF
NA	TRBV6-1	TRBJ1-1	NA	TGTGCCAGCAGTGAACAGGTTGACACTGAAGCTTTCTTT	CASSEQVDTEAFF
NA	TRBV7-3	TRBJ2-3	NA	TGTGCCAGCAGCAGGGGCTTGTCAGATACGCAGTATTTT	CASSRGLSDTQYF
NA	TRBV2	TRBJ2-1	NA	TGTGCCAGCAGTGACCTAATGGGACAATACAATGAGCAGTTCTTC	CASSDLMGQYNEQFF
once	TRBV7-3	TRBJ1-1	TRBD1	TGTGCCAGCAGCCCAAGACAGGGGAACACTGAAGCTTTCTTT	CASSPRQGNTEAFF
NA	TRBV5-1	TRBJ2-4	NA	TGCGCCAGCCGGGGGGCCCGAAACATTCAGTACTTC	CASRGARNIQYF
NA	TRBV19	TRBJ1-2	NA	TGTGCCAGTAGTTACGGGTCGGACTATGGCTACACCTTC	CASSYGSDYGYTF
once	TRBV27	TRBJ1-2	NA	TGTGCCAGCAGCCGCGATGCGTCGCTGCGGGGCTACACCTTC	CASSRDASLRGYTF
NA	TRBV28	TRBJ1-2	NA	TGTGCCAGCAGTGCCTTGTTTAACTATGGCTACACCTTC	CASSALFNYGYTF